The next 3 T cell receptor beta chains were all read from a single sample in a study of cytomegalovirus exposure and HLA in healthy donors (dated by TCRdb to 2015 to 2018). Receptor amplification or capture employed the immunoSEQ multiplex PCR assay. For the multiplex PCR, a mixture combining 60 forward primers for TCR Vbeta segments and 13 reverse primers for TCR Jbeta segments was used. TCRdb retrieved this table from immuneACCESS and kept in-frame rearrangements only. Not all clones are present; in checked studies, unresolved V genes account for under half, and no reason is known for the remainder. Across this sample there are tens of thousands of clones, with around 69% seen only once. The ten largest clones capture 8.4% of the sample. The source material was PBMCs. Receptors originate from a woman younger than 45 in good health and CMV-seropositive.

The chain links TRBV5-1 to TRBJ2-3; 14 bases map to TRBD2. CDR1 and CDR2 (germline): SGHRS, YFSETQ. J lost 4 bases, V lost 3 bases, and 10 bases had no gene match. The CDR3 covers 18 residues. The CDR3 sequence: CASSYLTSGGAGADTQYF. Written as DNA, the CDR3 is TGCGCCAGCAGCTACTTGACTAGCGGGGGGGCCGGGGCAGATACGCAGTATTTT.

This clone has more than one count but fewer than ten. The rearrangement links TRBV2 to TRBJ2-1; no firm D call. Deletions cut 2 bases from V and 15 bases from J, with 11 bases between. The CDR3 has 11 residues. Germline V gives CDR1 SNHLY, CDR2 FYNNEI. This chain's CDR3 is CASSELGVVFF. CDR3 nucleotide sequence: TGTGCCAGCAGTGAATTAGGAGTGGTGTTCTTC.

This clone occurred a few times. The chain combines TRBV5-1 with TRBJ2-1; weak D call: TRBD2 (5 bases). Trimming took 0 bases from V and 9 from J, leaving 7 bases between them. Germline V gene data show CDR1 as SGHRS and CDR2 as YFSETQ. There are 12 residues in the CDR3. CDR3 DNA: TGCGCCAGCAGCTTGGTAGGGAGTGAGCAGTTCTTC. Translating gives CASSLVGSEQFF.